A single sample is the source of the 20 T cell receptor beta chains below, sequenced in a study of cytomegalovirus exposure and HLA in healthy donors. Both 60 Vbeta primers and 13 Jbeta primers went into the PCR. Assay: immunoSEQ multiplex PCR; the TCRdb copy retains only in-frame clones and omits some. The sample yields 150,000 to 200,000 clones, nearly 80% seen once. The sequenced sample was PBMCs. The receptors originated from a man between 18 and 29 years old in good health and CMV-seropositive.

This clone occurred a few times. The sample holds other DNA sequences that translate to the same CDR3. Written as DNA, the CDR3 is TGTGCCAGCTCACCCGGCAGGGCGAGCAATCAGCCCCAGCATTTT. It yields the protein CASSPGRASNQPQHF. The chain is built from TRBV18 and TRBJ1-5; possibly TRBD1 for D (5 bases). The CDR3 covers 15 residues. V was shortened by 3 bases and J by 1 base, with 10 bases between the two germline ends. Germline V gives CDR1 KGHSH, CDR2 LQKENI.

The chain uses TRBV7-3 and TRBJ2-2, with a possible D match to TRBD2 (5 bases). Germline loops: CDR1 SGHTA, CDR2 FQGTGA. Trimming cost V 5 bases and J 6 bases, with 13 bases left between them. The CDR3 is 14 residues long. CDR3 in DNA: TGTGCCAGCAGCCTAGCTCTAGTCCCCGGGGAGCTGTTTTTT. Protein sequence: CASSLALVPGELFF.

This clone has a handful of counts. The V call is TRBV4-1, the J call TRBJ1-2; no clear D. There are 17 residues in the CDR3. V shed 0 bases and J shed 4 bases, with 18 bases lying between them. Germline CDR1 MGHRA, CDR2 YSYEKL. CDR3 in DNA: TGCGCCAGCAGCCAAGAGGGGAGAGGGAACATGGGCTATGGCTACACCTTC. Protein: CASSQEGRGNMGYGYTF.

This clone was seen a single time. This chain links TRBV5-1 with TRBJ2-2; D gene unclear. Trimming shortened V by 2 bases and J by 0 bases, and 8 bases separated the two germline ends. CDR1 and CDR2 from the germline V gene are SGHRS and YFSETQ. This CDR3 is built from 15 residues. CDR3 sequence: CASSFYQANTGELFF. DNA of the CDR3: TGCGCCAGCAGCTTTTACCAGGCGAACACCGGGGAGCTGTTTTTT.

V and J are TRBV5-6 and TRBJ1-1; possibly TRBD1 for D (5 bases). V lost 3 bases and J 0 bases, leaving 12 bases between the germline ends. Per the germline V gene, CDR1 is SGHDT and CDR2 is YYEEEE. CDR3 size: 15 residues. This CDR3 reads CASSSLGGVNTEAFF. In nucleotides, the CDR3 is TGTGCCAGCAGCTCACTGGGGGGGGTGAACACTGAAGCTTTCTTT.

The V call is TRBV6-1, the J call TRBJ2-5; 8 bases line up with TRBD2. The CDR3 extends over 15 amino acids. The V gene end was trimmed by 4 bases and the J gene end by 5 bases; junction bases not matched to a gene: 9. The germline CDR1 and CDR2 sequences are MNHNS and SASEGT. CDR3 in DNA: TGTGCCAGCAGTGCGGTTGCGGGGGGATACGAGACCCAGTACTTC. As protein: CASSAVAGGYETQYF.

The rearrangement joins TRBV27 to TRBJ2-1; 7 nucleotides agree with TRBD2. Germline V gene lookup returns CDR1 MNHEY and CDR2 SMNVEV (reference sequence). The V gene end was trimmed by 5 bases and the J gene end by 7 bases; junction bases not matched to a gene: 8. The CDR3 is 14 amino acids. For the CDR3, the DNA is TGTGCCAGCAGTAGCGGGACCTCGAGAAATGAGCAGTTCTTC. It codes for CASSSGTSRNEQFF.

The chain employs TRBV11-2 and TRBJ2-1; 7 positions agree with TRBD1. The CDR3 covers 15 residues. The germline CDR1 and CDR2 sequences are SGHAT and FQNNGV. V dropped 5 bases and J dropped 9; count of bases not matched to a gene: 13. For the CDR3, the DNA is TGTGCCAGCAGCGTCGACTATGGACAGGTGGGTGAGCAGTTCTTC. This encodes CASSVDYGQVGEQFF.

This clone was seen more than once but under ten times. This sequence joins TRBV18 and TRBJ2-1; D may be TRBD2 (6 bases). V was cut by 4 bases and J by 3 bases, with 16 bases left in between. The CDR3 totals 16 residues. Germline V gene sequence: CDR1 KGHSH, CDR2 LQKENI. CDR3 sequence reads: CASSLPGLRVYNEQFF. The DNA for the CDR3 is TGTGCCAGCTCACTGCCGGGACTCAGAGTCTACAATGAGCAGTTCTTC.

The chain uses TRBV30 and TRBJ2-1; TRBD2 matches 7 bases. The ends lost 3 bases at V and 2 bases at J; junction bases unmatched: 4. The CDR3 is made up of 14 amino acids. Germline CDR1 reads GTSNPN; CDR2 reads SVGIG (reference sequence). This CDR3 is CAWSTSVAYNEQFF. As DNA, the CDR3 is TGTGCCTGGAGCACTAGCGTCGCCTACAATGAGCAGTTCTTC.

The genes are TRBV7-2 and TRBJ1-2; 7 positions match TRBD1. Germline V gives CDR1 SGHTA, CDR2 FQGNSA. CDR3 size: 12 residues. Trimming removed 8 bases from V and 6 bases from J; junction bases left unmatched: 6. CDR3 sequence reads: CASSRQGDGYTF. As DNA, the CDR3 is TGTGCCAGCTCGCGACAGGGAGATGGCTACACCTTC.

This clone was observed once. The chain recombines TRBV10-3 with TRBJ2-7; D perhaps matches TRBD1 (6 bases). Trimming left V 0 bases short and J 5 bases short, with 17 bases between. The germline V gene encodes CDR1 ENHRY and CDR2 SYGVKD. The CDR3 runs to 16 residues. Here the CDR3 DNA reads TGTGCCATCAGTGAGTCTCCAGGGCTCGCAGGGGACGAGCAGTACTTC. Its protein is CAISESPGLAGDEQYF.

The chain has TRBV18 and TRBJ2-1; TRBD1 might be the D (5 bases). This CDR3 region has 14 residues. The V end was cut by 0 bases, the J end by 9 bases, with 12 bases between. The germline V gene encodes CDR1 KGHSH and CDR2 LQKENI. CDR3 amino acids: CASSPPVRASEQFF. CDR3 nucleotide sequence: TGTGCCAGCTCACCACCAGTCAGGGCTAGTGAGCAGTTCTTC.

J is TRBJ1-6 and V is TRBV4-3; D is uncertain. V was trimmed by 1 base and J by 7 bases, leaving 14 bases between them. Germline V CDR1 and CDR2: LGHNA, YSLEER. The CDR3 runs 16 residues. As DNA, the CDR3 is TGCGCCAGCAGCCAAGTGTTCGAGGTCCGGAATTCACCCCTCCACTTT. It specifies CASSQVFEVRNSPLHF.

The chain employs TRBV5-4 and TRBJ1-5, with a possible D match to TRBD1 (5 bases). Germline V CDR1 and CDR2: SGHNT, YYREEE (reference sequence). The CDR3 sequence is 14 residues long. Trimming pared 4 bases from V and 7 bases from J, leaving 15 bases between. CDR3 sequence (DNA): TGTGCCAGCAGCCAGGGCCCTACTGACCAGCCCCAGCATTTT. This translates into CASSQGPTDQPQHF.

This rearrangement joins TRBV11-2 to TRBJ1-3; TRBD1 agrees at 7 bases. Germline CDR1 and CDR2: SGHAT and FQNNGV. CDR3 length equals 14 residues. Trimming removed 8 bases from V and 1 base from J; junction bases left unmatched: 5. The CDR3 DNA reads as TGTGCCAGCGAGAGGGGGCGGTCTGGAAACACCATATATTTT. Protein: CASERGRSGNTIYF.

This chain connects TRBV4-1 to TRBJ1-6, with a weak D call TRBD1 (6 bases). Between the trimmed V and J ends, which lost 0 bases and 7 bases, there was a span of 7 bases. This CDR3 is built from 14 residues. CDR1 is MGHRA, CDR2 YSYEKL, per germline. CDR3 sequence: CASSQETGNSPLHF. The DNA for the CDR3 is TGCGCCAGCAGCCAAGAAACAGGGAATTCACCCCTCCACTTT.

The V call is TRBV5-1, the J call TRBJ2-2; D remains ambiguous. The V gene lost 6 bases and the J gene lost 1 base, with 10 bases spanning the gap. Per the germline V gene, CDR1 is SGHRS and CDR2 is YFSETQ. This CDR3 has 14 residues. CDR3 region: CASTLSGNTGELFF. The DNA of the CDR3 is TGCGCCAGCACTCTCTCCGGGAACACCGGGGAGCTGTTTTTT.

This clone was found once. V and J are TRBV7-9 and TRBJ2-1; perhaps TRBD1 as D (6 bases). Germline values: CDR1 SEHNR, CDR2 FQNEAQ (reference sequence). This CDR3 is built from 17 residues. Trimming shortened V by 0 bases and J by 4 bases, and 16 bases separated the two germline ends. The CDR3 coding sequence is TGTGCCAGCAGCTTAGCCCCGAGGGGGAGAGGGTACAATGAGCAGTTCTTC. Its translation: CASSLAPRGRGYNEQFF.

This chain uses TRBV6-5 with TRBJ2-1; 9 bases fit TRBD1. The CDR3 is 15 residues long. The V and J ends lost 4 bases and 3 bases, in that order; junction bases with no gene match: 4. Germline V CDR1 and CDR2: MNHEY, SVGAGI. CDR3 sequence (DNA): TGTGCCAGCAGTTCCCGGACAGGGGTCTACAATGAGCAGTTCTTC. Translating it yields CASSSRTGVYNEQFF.